The 25 T cell receptor beta chains reported below all come from one sample, sequenced in a study of CD8 T cells in ankylosing spondylitis. Findings of the study overall: For ankylosing spondylitis blood, a TCR beta motif of several highly homologous variants appeared characteristic.

TCRdb ran MiXCR on the 5' RACE reads and lists one entry per CDR3 protein. The sample has fewer than 750,000 distinct CDR3 sequences, under 20% seen once. No antigen is known for these receptors. The sequencing input was blood, either unsorted or a sorted T cell fraction (not recorded which). Source of these receptors: a male donor with ankylosing spondylitis.

This chain joins TRBV9 and TRBJ2-5, with TRBD1 identical over 7 bases. V lost 0 bases and J lost 4; bases outside the gene matches: 6. The CDR3 spans 15 residues. Looked up from germline, CDR1 is SGDLS and CDR2 is YYNGEE. The CDR3 sequence is CASSVEGRGSETQYF. The CDR3 region has the DNA TGTGCCAGCAGCGTAGAAGGCAGGGGGTCAGAGACCCAGTACTTC.

This chain connects TRBV7-2 to TRBJ2-5; 7 nucleotides agree with TRBD1. CDR1 SGHTA and CDR2 FQGNSA come from the germline V gene. The CDR3 extends over 13 amino acids. The V segment lost 4 bases and the J segment 10 bases; nucleotides outside the gene matches: 9. Written as DNA, the CDR3 is TGTGCCAGCAGCTATAGGGACCCAGGGGGCCAGTACTTC. Protein: CASSYRDPGGQYF.

This clonotype was observed a few times. The gene calls are TRBV15 and TRBJ2-1; 7 positions match TRBD1. The V and J ends lost 3 bases and 4 bases, in that order; junction bases with no gene match: 9. Germline assignment: CDR1 LNHNV and CDR2 YYDKDF (reference sequence). The CDR3 consists of 16 residues. The CDR3 coding sequence is TGTGCCACCAGCAGGGCCCGGGACAGTCAATACAATGAGCAGTTCTTC. Protein product: CATSRARDSQYNEQFF.

This clonotype was seen many times. The chain carries TRBV9 and TRBJ2-1; a weak D match, TRBD2 (5 bases). There are 15 residues in the CDR3. The V and J ends lost 3 bases and 2 bases respectively, with 12 bases between them. CDR1 SGDLS and CDR2 YYNGEE come from the germline V gene. CDR3 region: CASSEGSEAYNEQFF. The CDR3 coding sequence is TGTGCCAGCAGCGAAGGGAGTGAGGCCTACAATGAGCAGTTCTTC.

This clonotype was counted a few times. This chain joins TRBV5-1 and TRBJ1-6; D gene unclear. The ends were cut back, 0 bases at V and 14 bases at J, with 12 bases in the middle. CDR3 length equals 13 residues. Germline-derived CDR1 and CDR2 are SGHRS and YFSETQ. The CDR3: CASSLAEGGTLHF. DNA for the CDR3: TGCGCCAGCAGCTTGGCGGAGGGAGGCACCCTCCACTTT.

The genes are TRBV7-3 and TRBJ2-1, with D possibly TRBD2 on 7 matching bases. The CDR3 is made up of 12 amino acids. The germline V and J ends were trimmed by 4 bases and 12 bases, with 13 bases remaining between them. CDR1 and CDR2 (germline): SGHTA, FQGTGA. CDR3 protein: CASSSRGGWQFF. In nucleotides, the CDR3 is TGTGCCAGCAGCTCGAGGGGGGGTTGGCAGTTCTTC.

The rearrangement links TRBV20-1 to TRBJ2-3; 13 positions match TRBD2. With 3 bases clipped from V and 6 bases from J, the junction kept 6 bases outside the gene matches. CDR3 length: 15 residues. The germline V gene encodes CDR1 DFQATT and CDR2 SNEGSKA (reference sequence). CDR3 nucleotide sequence: TGCAGTGCTAGCAGACTAGCGGGAGGTTCGGATACGCAGTATTTT. It yields the protein CSASRLAGGSDTQYF.

The chain links TRBV11-2 to TRBJ2-3, with 16 bases identical to TRBD2. The CDR3 is made up of 19 amino acids. Germline values: CDR1 SGHAT, CDR2 FQNNGV. Germline trimming cut 4 bases from V and 4 bases from J; bases unmatched to any gene: 11. The CDR3 spells CASSSPVGLAGGGADTQYF. The DNA for the CDR3 is TGTGCCAGCAGCTCCCCCGTGGGACTAGCGGGAGGGGGAGCAGATACGCAGTATTTT. Drawing the rest from reference TRBV11-2 and TRBJ2-3, the complete variable domain is EAGVAQSPRYKIIEKRQSVAFWCNPISGHATLYWYQQILGQGPKLLIQFQNNGVVDDSQLPKDRFSAERLKGVDSTLKIQPAKLEDSAVYLCASSSPVGLAGGGADTQYFGPGTRLTVL.

The V and J genes are TRBV12-3 or TRBV12-4 and TRBJ2-3; D is perhaps TRBD1 or TRBD2 (5 bases each). CDR3 length: 14 residues. Trimming pared 4 bases from V and 2 bases from J, leaving 10 bases between. CDR3 amino acids: CASSWGYYTDTQYF. CDR3 in DNA: TGTGCCAGCAGTTGGGGGTATTACACAGATACGCAGTATTTT.

A few counts support this clonotype. The chain employs TRBV20-1 and TRBJ1-2; 7 bases are a match to TRBD1. This CDR3 region has 13 residues. Losses at the gene ends were 4 bases for V and 6 bases for J; bases not matched to a gene: 8. The germline CDR1 and CDR2 sequences are DFQATT and SNEGSKA (reference sequence). CDR3: CSATHRGGHGYTF. In nucleotides, the CDR3 is TGCAGTGCTACACACAGGGGCGGGCATGGCTACACCTTC.

This clonotype came up a few times. The chain recombines TRBV15 with TRBJ2-5; TRBD2 might be the D (5 bases). The germline V gene encodes CDR1 LNHNV and CDR2 YYDKDF (reference sequence). This CDR3 is built from 12 residues. Trimming removed 1 base from V and 5 bases from J, with 5 bases in between. CDR3: CATSRGEETQYF. CDR3 in DNA: TGTGCCACCAGCAGAGGGGAGGAGACCCAGTACTTC.

V usage is TRBV10-3 and J usage is TRBJ1-5; 7 nucleotides match TRBD1. J gave up 4 bases and V 1 base, and 1 base lay outside the gene matches. This CDR3 has 14 amino acids. Germline values: CDR1 ENHRY, CDR2 SYGVKD. For the CDR3, the DNA is TGTGCCATCAGTGAGTTACAGGGGAATCAGCCCCAGCATTTT. Protein product: CAISELQGNQPQHF.

The chain joins TRBV5-8 to TRBJ1-1; D perhaps matches TRBD1 (5 bases). The CDR3 contains 17 residues. Germline V gene lookup returns CDR1 SGHTS and CDR2 YDEGEE. Trimming cost V 2 bases and J 4 bases, with 21 bases left between them. Here the CDR3 reads CASSFGGWHDRGTEAFF. The CDR3 DNA sequence: TGTGCCAGCAGCTTCGGGGGTTGGCACGACCGAGGCACTGAAGCTTTCTTT.

This clonotype was observed a few times. The chain recombines TRBV5-1 with TRBJ1-4; no firm D call. The CDR3 has 15 amino acids. Trimming cost V 1 base and J 5 bases, with 12 bases left between them. Looked up from germline, CDR1 is SGHRS and CDR2 is YFSETQ. The CDR3 loop reads CASSLWAAANEKLFF. CDR3 DNA: TGCGCCAGCAGCTTGTGGGCGGCAGCAAATGAAAAACTGTTTTTT.

V and J are TRBV29-1 and TRBJ2-7, with 10 positions matching TRBD1. The ends lost 5 bases at V and 5 bases at J; junction bases unmatched: 12. Per germline, CDR1 SQVTM and CDR2 ANQGSEA. This CDR3 region has 15 residues. This CDR3 reads CSVSYPGQGRNEQYF. The CDR3 DNA reads TGCAGCGTTTCCTATCCGGGACAGGGGCGGAACGAGCAGTACTTC.

This clonotype was recorded many times. The gene calls are TRBV12-3 or TRBV12-4 and TRBJ2-1; 7 nucleotides match TRBD2. CDR3 length: 16 amino acids. With V trimmed by 2 bases and J by 11 bases, 15 bases remained unmatched. CDR3 residues: CASSLWASVGLPKQFF. DNA for the CDR3: TGTGCCAGCAGTTTATGGGCTTCCGTGGGACTACCTAAGCAGTTCTTC.

The V and J genes are TRBV5-1 and TRBJ2-7; unclear D gene. Germline CDR1 is SGHRS and CDR2 is YFSETQ. This CDR3 comprises 14 residues. V lost 4 bases to trimming and J lost 2 bases, with 13 bases between them. CDR3 nucleotides: TGCGCCAGCAGCCCCTTCGACGGTACCTACGAGCAGTACTTC. Translation: CASSPFDGTYEQYF.

The rearrangement uses TRBV5-1 and TRBJ1-5; 9 bases map to TRBD1. This CDR3 is 15 amino acids long. V gave up 0 bases and J gave up 6 bases; unmatched junction bases: 4. The germline V gene has CDR1 SGHRS and CDR2 YFSETQ. Here the CDR3 reads CASSLGDREGQPQHF. The CDR3 DNA is TGCGCCAGCAGCTTGGGGGACAGGGAGGGTCAGCCCCAGCATTTT. The entire variable domain, with the rest obtained from reference TRBV5-1 and TRBJ1-5, is as follows: KAGVTQTPRYLIKTRGQQVTLSCSPISGHRSVSWYQQTPGQGLQFLFEYFSETQRNKGNFPGRFSGRQFSNSRSEMNVSTLELGDSALYLCASSLGDREGQPQHFGDGTRLSIL.

Only a few counts were recorded for this clonotype. The V gene is TRBV4-1, the J gene TRBJ1-2; possibly TRBD1 for D (5 bases). Trimming removed 0 bases from V and 5 bases from J, with 13 bases in between. The CDR3 extends over 15 amino acids. Germline CDR1 reads MGHRA; CDR2 reads YSYEKL. Here the CDR3 DNA reads TGCGCCAGCAGCCAAGAACGGGGCTTGGGATATGGCTACACCTTC. Translating gives CASSQERGLGYGYTF.

This clonotype was observed a handful of times. The rearrangement joins TRBV9 to TRBJ2-7, with D unresolved. Trimming cost V 0 bases and J 2 bases, with 9 bases left between them. This CDR3 has 14 amino acids. Per germline, CDR1 SGDLS and CDR2 YYNGEE. The CDR3 nucleotides read TGTGCCAGCAGCGTAGGAAGCGCGGCCTACGAGCAGTACTTC. This translates into CASSVGSAAYEQYF.

The CDR3 spells CASTGIAGGLKYF. CDR3 nucleotides: TGTGCCAGCACGGGGATAGCGGGAGGGTTGAAGTACTTC. The V call is TRBV25-1, the J call TRBJ2-4, with 11 bases that match TRBD2. The CDR3 covers 13 residues. J was trimmed by 14 bases and V by 7 bases; bases with no gene match: 10. Per the germline V gene, CDR1 is MGHDK and CDR2 is SYGVNS.

Ten or more counts support this clonotype. The rearrangement uses TRBV29-1 and TRBJ2-3, with D tentatively TRBD2 (6 bases). The CDR3 loop spans 11 amino acids. Per germline, CDR1 SQVTM and CDR2 ANQGSEA. The CDR3 loop is CTSGSTDTQYF. The CDR3 DNA follows: TGCACCAGCGGGAGCACAGATACGCAGTATTTT.

This clonotype has just a few counts. The V call is TRBV12-3 or TRBV12-4, the J call TRBJ1-1; D is undetermined. V lost 3 bases and J lost 0, with 8 bases in between. The CDR3 has 14 residues. The CDR3 protein is CASSFLGMNTEAFF. The CDR3 nucleotides read TGTGCCAGCAGTTTCTTGGGAATGAACACTGAAGCTTTCTTT.

Many counts were recorded for this clonotype. J is TRBJ2-3 and V is TRBV24-1, with no clear D. This CDR3 has 12 residues. Germline CDR1 and CDR2: KGHDR and SFDVKD. The V gene lost 5 bases and the J gene lost 4 bases, with 6 bases spanning the gap. CDR3 sequence (DNA): TGTGCCACCAGTGTGGGCGCAGATACGCAGTATTTT. This translates into CATSVGADTQYF.

This chain joins TRBV10-3 and TRBJ2-7, with a weak D call TRBD2 (5 bases). Germline loops: CDR1 ENHRY, CDR2 SYGVKD. Trimming stripped 0 bases from V and 6 bases from J, with 18 bases between. The CDR3 is 16 residues long. The CDR3 DNA reads as TGTGCCATCAGTGAGTCTTTCGGGGAACGACTCGGCGAGCAGTACTTC. Translated, it gives CAISESFGERLGEQYF.